The table lists the clone carrying this T cell receptor beta chain with a count of one. This sample stems from a study of blood T cell repertoires in COVID-19. Sequenced by immunoSEQ multiplex PCR; TCRdb stores in-frame clones only, minus some. The table lists about 55,000 clones, just over 90% of them singletons. The ends were cut back, 0 bases at V and 2 bases at J, with 13 bases in the middle. Germline V gene data show CDR1 as SGHRS and CDR2 as YFSETQ. CDR3 length equals 16 residues. Sequencing was carried out using peripheral blood. This TCR was recovered from a man in his forties with acute or convalescent COVID-19. The V gene is TRBV5-1, the J gene TRBJ2-3; D is possibly TRBD2 (6 bases). CDR3 bases: TGCGCCAGCAGCTTGGCCTTAGCGGAATCCACAGATACGCAGTATTTT. This codes for CASSLALAESTDTQYF.